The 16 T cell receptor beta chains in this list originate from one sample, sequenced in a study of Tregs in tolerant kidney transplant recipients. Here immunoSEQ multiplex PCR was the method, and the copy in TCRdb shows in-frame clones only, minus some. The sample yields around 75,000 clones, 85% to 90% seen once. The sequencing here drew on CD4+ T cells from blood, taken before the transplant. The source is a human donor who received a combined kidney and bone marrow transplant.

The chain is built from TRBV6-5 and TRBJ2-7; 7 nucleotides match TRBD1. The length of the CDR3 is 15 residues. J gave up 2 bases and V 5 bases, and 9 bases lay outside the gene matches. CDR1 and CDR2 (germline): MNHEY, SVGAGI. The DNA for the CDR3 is TGTGCCAGCAGTAGCTCTCCGGGACAGACCTACGAGCAGTACTTC. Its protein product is CASSSSPGQTYEQYF.

Here the CDR3 reads CASGTGSGETQYF. CDR3 nucleotide sequence: TGTGCCAGCGGAACAGGGTCGGGTGAGACCCAGTACTTC. The chain carries TRBV28 and TRBJ2-5; D may be TRBD1 (6 bases). Deletions cut 8 bases from V and 5 bases from J, with 15 bases between. Germline loops: CDR1 MDHEN, CDR2 SYDVKM. The length of the CDR3 is 13 residues.

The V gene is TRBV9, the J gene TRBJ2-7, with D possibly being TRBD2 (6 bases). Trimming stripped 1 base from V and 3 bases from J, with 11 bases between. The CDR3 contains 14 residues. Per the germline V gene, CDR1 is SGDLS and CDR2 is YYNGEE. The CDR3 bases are TGTGCCAGCAGCGTAAGTAGTAGCGGCTACGAGCAGTACTTC. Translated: CASSVSSSGYEQYF.

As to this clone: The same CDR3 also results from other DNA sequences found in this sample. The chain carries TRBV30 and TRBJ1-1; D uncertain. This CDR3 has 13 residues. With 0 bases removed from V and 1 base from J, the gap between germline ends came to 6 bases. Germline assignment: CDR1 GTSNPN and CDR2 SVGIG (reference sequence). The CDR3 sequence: CAWSVRGNTEAFF. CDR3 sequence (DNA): TGTGCCTGGAGTGTACGGGGGAACACTGAAGCTTTCTTT. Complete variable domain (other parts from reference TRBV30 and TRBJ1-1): SQTIHQWPATLVQPVGSPLSLECTVEGTSNPNLYWYRQAAGRGLQLLFYSVGIGQISSEVPQNLSASRPQDRQFILSSKKLLLSDSGFYLCAWSVRGNTEAFFGQGTRLTVV.

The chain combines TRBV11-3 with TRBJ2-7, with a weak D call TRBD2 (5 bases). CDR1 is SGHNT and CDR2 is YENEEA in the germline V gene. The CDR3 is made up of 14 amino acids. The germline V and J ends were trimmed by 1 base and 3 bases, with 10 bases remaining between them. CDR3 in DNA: TGTGCCAGCAGCTTAGCTGGGAGCGTCTACGAGCAGTACTTC. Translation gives CASSLAGSVYEQYF.

Here the CDR3 reads CASSRQGADTEAFF. Here the CDR3 DNA reads TGTGCCAGCAGTCGACAGGGGGCGGACACTGAAGCTTTCTTT. V is TRBV6-5 and J is TRBJ1-1, with 10 positions matching TRBD1. Germline CDR1 is MNHEY and CDR2 is SVGAGI. CDR3 length: 14 amino acids. V shed 5 bases, J shed 3 bases, and the junction held 3 bases outside the gene matches.

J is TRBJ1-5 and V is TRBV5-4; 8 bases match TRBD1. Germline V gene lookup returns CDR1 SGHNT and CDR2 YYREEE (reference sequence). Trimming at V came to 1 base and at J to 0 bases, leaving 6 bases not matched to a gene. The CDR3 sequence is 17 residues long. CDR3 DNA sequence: TGTGCCAGCAGCTTGTCTAGGGACAGGTATAGCAATCAGCCCCAGCATTTT. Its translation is CASSLSRDRYSNQPQHF.

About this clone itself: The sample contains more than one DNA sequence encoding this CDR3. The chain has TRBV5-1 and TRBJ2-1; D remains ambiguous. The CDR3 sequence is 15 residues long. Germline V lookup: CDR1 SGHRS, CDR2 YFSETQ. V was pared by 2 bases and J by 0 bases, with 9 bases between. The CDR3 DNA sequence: TGCGCCAGCAGCTTAGCGTCGAGCTCCTACAATGAGCAGTTCTTC. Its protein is CASSLASSSYNEQFF.

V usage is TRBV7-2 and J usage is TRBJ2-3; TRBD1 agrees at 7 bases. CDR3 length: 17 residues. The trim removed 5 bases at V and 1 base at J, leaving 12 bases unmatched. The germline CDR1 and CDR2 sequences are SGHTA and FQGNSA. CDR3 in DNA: TGTGCCAGCAGCCCAAACCACAGGGGTGAAGGCACAGATACGCAGTATTTT. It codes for CASSPNHRGEGTDTQYF.

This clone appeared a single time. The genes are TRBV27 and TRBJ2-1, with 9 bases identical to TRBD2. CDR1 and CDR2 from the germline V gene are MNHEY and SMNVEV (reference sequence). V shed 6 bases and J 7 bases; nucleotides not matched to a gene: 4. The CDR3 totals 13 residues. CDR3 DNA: TGTGCCAGCAGGGGGCTAGCGGGAAATGAGCAGTTCTTC. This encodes CASRGLAGNEQFF.

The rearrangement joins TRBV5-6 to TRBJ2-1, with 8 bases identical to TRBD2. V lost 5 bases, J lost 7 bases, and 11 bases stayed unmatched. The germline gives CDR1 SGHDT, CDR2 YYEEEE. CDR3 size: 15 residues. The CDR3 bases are TGTGCCAGCAGGCAAACTAGCGGAGGGACGAATGAGCAGTTCTTC. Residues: CASRQTSGGTNEQFF.

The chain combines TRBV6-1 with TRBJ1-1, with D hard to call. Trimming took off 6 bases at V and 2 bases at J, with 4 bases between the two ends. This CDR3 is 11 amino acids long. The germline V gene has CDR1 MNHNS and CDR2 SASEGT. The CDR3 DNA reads TGTGCCAGCAGGAGAAACACTGAAGCTTTCTTT. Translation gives CASRRNTEAFF.

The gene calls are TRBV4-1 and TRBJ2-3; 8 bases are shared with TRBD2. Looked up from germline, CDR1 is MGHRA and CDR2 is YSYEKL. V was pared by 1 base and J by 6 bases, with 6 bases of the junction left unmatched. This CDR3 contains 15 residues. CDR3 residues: CASSQGSGSMDTQYF. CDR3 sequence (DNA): TGCGCCAGCAGCCAAGGGAGCGGGAGTATGGATACGCAGTATTTT.

The CDR3 loop is CASSFGGFSYEQYF. The CDR3 nucleotides read TGTGCCAGCAGCTTTGGGGGGTTTTCCTACGAGCAGTACTTC. The J gene is TRBJ2-7, the V gene TRBV11-2, with D perhaps matching TRBD2 (6 bases). V was cut by 3 bases and J by 1 base, with 10 bases left in between. This CDR3 has 14 residues. Per germline, CDR1 SGHAT and CDR2 FQNNGV.

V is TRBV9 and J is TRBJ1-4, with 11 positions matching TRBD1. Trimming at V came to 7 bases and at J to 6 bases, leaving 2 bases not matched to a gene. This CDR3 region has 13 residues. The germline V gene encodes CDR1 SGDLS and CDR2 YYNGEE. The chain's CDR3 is CASGQGADEKLFF. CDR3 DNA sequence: TGTGCCAGCGGACAGGGGGCGGATGAAAAACTGTTTTTT.

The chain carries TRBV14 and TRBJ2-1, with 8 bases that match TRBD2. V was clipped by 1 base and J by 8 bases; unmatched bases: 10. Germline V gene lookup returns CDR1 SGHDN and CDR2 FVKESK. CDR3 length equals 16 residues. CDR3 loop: CASSQVVSGRWDEQFF. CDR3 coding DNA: TGTGCCAGCAGCCAAGTGGTGAGCGGGAGATGGGATGAGCAGTTCTTC.